A selection of T cell receptor beta chains follows, all from one sample in a study of cytomegalovirus exposure and HLA in healthy donors. Sequencing was performed with immunoSEQ multiplex PCR; in TCRdb, only in-frame clones are kept and a portion is missing. The table lists some 150,000 clones, roughly 79% of them singletons. The sequencing sample was made of PBMCs. All receptors derive from a woman in her forties or fifties in good health and CMV-seronegative. CDR3s include the opening cysteine and the closing phenylalanine or tryptophan. The D gene is left open where the match is weak. Clone size appears in some rows only: once, few, many, or a class for an expanded clone.

len: 12; abundance: -; v_gene: TRBV5-4; j_gene: TRBJ2-1; d_gene: -; CDR3nt: TGTGCCAGCAGCTCAATAATCGGTGAGCAGTTCTTC; CDR3aa: CASSSIIGEQFF
len: 18; abundance: -; v_gene: TRBV7-9; j_gene: TRBJ2-3; d_gene: TRBD2; CDR3nt: TGTGCCAGCAGCTTAAATTACGGCGGGGGTGGTGACACAGATACGCAGTATTTT; CDR3aa: CASSLNYGGGGDTDTQYF
len: 15; abundance: -; v_gene: TRBV6-6; j_gene: TRBJ1-3; d_gene: TRBD1; CDR3nt: TGTGCCAGCAGTGTCGGACAGGGGAATGGAAACACCATATATTTT; CDR3aa: CASSVGQGNGNTIYF
len: 13; abundance: -; v_gene: TRBV30; j_gene: TRBJ2-5; d_gene: TRBD1; CDR3nt: TGTGCCTGGAAAGACAGGGCCCGGGGTGCCCAGTACTTC; CDR3aa: CAWKDRARGAQYF
len: 16; abundance: -; v_gene: TRBV7-9; j_gene: TRBJ2-4; d_gene: -; CDR3nt: TGTGCCAGCAGCCCAGGGTTTATACTAGCCAAAAACATTCAGTACTTC; CDR3aa: CASSPGFILAKNIQYF
len: 19; abundance: once; v_gene: TRBV4-2; j_gene: TRBJ2-6; d_gene: TRBD1; CDR3nt: TGTGCCAGCAGCCATGCACCTGTGGGACAGATCTCTGGGGCCAACGTCCTGACTTTC; CDR3aa: CASSHAPVGQISGANVLTF
len: 17; abundance: -; v_gene: TRBV10-3; j_gene: TRBJ2-1; d_gene: TRBD2; CDR3nt: TGTGCCATCAGTGTTGATAGCGGGACTTTCTCCTACAATGAGCAGTTCTTC; CDR3aa: CAISVDSGTFSYNEQFF
len: 14; abundance: -; v_gene: TRBV6-6; j_gene: TRBJ2-1; d_gene: TRBD2; CDR3nt: TGTGCCAGCAGGAGAGCCCTGGGGGGGAATGAGCAGTTCTTC; CDR3aa: CASRRALGGNEQFF
len: 12; abundance: -; v_gene: TRBV15; j_gene: TRBJ1-5; d_gene: -; CDR3nt: TGTGCCACCAGCAGAGCCGAGGGGCCCCAGCATTTT; CDR3aa: CATSRAEGPQHF
len: 14; abundance: -; v_gene: TRBV9; j_gene: TRBJ1-6; d_gene: -; CDR3nt: TGTGCCAGCAGCGTTAAAGCGGGTGATTCACCCCTCCACTTT; CDR3aa: CASSVKAGDSPLHF
len: 13; abundance: -; v_gene: TRBV28; j_gene: TRBJ1-2; d_gene: -; CDR3nt: TGTGCCAGCATCGAAACAGGGACCTATGGCTACACCTTC; CDR3aa: CASIETGTYGYTF
len: 15; abundance: -; v_gene: TRBV18; j_gene: TRBJ1-5; d_gene: -; CDR3nt: TGTGCCAGCTCACCTCGACAGGAAGGGACCCAGCCCCAGCATTTT; CDR3aa: CASSPRQEGTQPQHF
len: 13; abundance: -; v_gene: TRBV27; j_gene: TRBJ2-1; d_gene: TRBD1; CDR3nt: TGTGCCAGCAGTTCAGGACAGGGTAATGAGCAGTTCTTC; CDR3aa: CASSSGQGNEQFF
len: 14; abundance: -; v_gene: TRBV5-4; j_gene: TRBJ2-7; d_gene: -; CDR3nt: TGTGCCAGCAGCTTCGGGGGAGTAGGACACGAGCAGTACTTC; CDR3aa: CASSFGGVGHEQYF
len: 14; abundance: -; v_gene: TRBV5-1; j_gene: TRBJ2-5; d_gene: -; CDR3nt: TGCGCCAGCAGCTCACAGGGTGCCCAAGAGACCCAGTACTTC; CDR3aa: CASSSQGAQETQYF
len: 15; abundance: -; v_gene: TRBV6-5; j_gene: TRBJ1-2; d_gene: TRBD1; CDR3nt: TGTGCCAGCAGTTACTCGATAGGGACAGGGGTCGGCTACACCTTC; CDR3aa: CASSYSIGTGVGYTF
len: 14; abundance: -; v_gene: TRBV7-9; j_gene: TRBJ2-1; d_gene: TRBD2; CDR3nt: TGTGCCAGCAGCCGAGTGGTAGCGGGTAATGAGCAGTTCTTC; CDR3aa: CASSRVVAGNEQFF
len: 13; abundance: -; v_gene: TRBV6-6; j_gene: TRBJ1-1; d_gene: -; CDR3nt: TGTGCCAGCAGTAGACAGGCGAACACTGAAGCTTTCTTT; CDR3aa: CASSRQANTEAFF
len: 13; abundance: -; v_gene: TRBV4-2; j_gene: TRBJ2-7; d_gene: -; CDR3nt: TGTGCCAGCAGCCCTCGACACTCCTACGAGCAGTACTTC; CDR3aa: CASSPRHSYEQYF
len: 13; abundance: -; v_gene: TRBV7-6; j_gene: TRBJ1-2; d_gene: -; CDR3nt: TGTGCCAGCAGCTACCGGGGGGGACATGGCTACACCTTC; CDR3aa: CASSYRGGHGYTF
len: 16; abundance: -; v_gene: TRBV5-1; j_gene: TRBJ2-7; d_gene: TRBD1; CDR3nt: TGCGCCAGCAGCTTGGGGGATCCGGGACAGGGCTACGAGCAGTACTTC; CDR3aa: CASSLGDPGQGYEQYF
len: 16; abundance: few; v_gene: TRBV5-4; j_gene: TRBJ2-4; d_gene: -; CDR3nt: TGTGCCAGCAGCTCTAGTAAGCGTTTAGCCAAAAACATTCAGTACTTC; CDR3aa: CASSSSKRLAKNIQYF
len: 15; abundance: -; v_gene: TRBV7-9; j_gene: TRBJ1-1; d_gene: TRBD1; CDR3nt: TGTGCCAGCAGCCCTGGAGGGGGCGGCGGCACTGAAGCTTTCTTT; CDR3aa: CASSPGGGGGTEAFF
len: 13; abundance: -; v_gene: TRBV28; j_gene: TRBJ1-2; d_gene: -; CDR3nt: TGTGCCAGCAGTTCCCCCGGGGACTATGGCTACACCTTC; CDR3aa: CASSSPGDYGYTF
len: 15; abundance: few; v_gene: TRBV7-8; j_gene: TRBJ1-5; d_gene: -; CDR3nt: TGTGCCAGCAGCACATTACAGGGTCGTGGTCAGCCCCAGCATTTT; CDR3aa: CASSTLQGRGQPQHF
len: 15; abundance: -; v_gene: TRBV7-9; j_gene: TRBJ2-5; d_gene: -; CDR3nt: TGTTCCAGCAGCTTAGCGCCGGCCGGACCGGGGTCCCAGTACTTC; CDR3aa: CSSSLAPAGPGSQYF
len: 16; abundance: -; v_gene: TRBV9; j_gene: TRBJ2-1; d_gene: TRBD2; CDR3nt: TGTGCCAGCAGCGATAGCGGGGGGTTAACCGGTAATGAGCAGTTCTTC; CDR3aa: CASSDSGGLTGNEQFF